This T cell receptor (beta chain) was recovered during a study of T-cell reconstitution after alpha-beta-depleted transplantation in children. For this clonotype: Its antigen remains unknown.

Overall study findings and caveats: Newly produced T cells mostly accounted for T-cell counts and diversity one year post-transplant. At around two months after transplant, the alpha-beta T cells were reportedly derived from several hundred expanded clones that came from non-depleted graft cells. After transplant, high TCRbeta diversity at day 60 in some patients arose from surviving recipient T cells and thymic progenitors.

The ends lost 1 base at V and 4 bases at J; junction bases unmatched: 11. This CDR3 region has 18 residues. Germline V lookup: CDR1 SGHAT, CDR2 FQDESV (reference sequence). It was with unique molecular identifiers that the TCRbeta library was prepared. MiXCR, run by TCRdb on the PCR reads, gives a single entry per CDR3 protein. The sample shows several thousand distinct CDR3 sequences, roughly 17% of them seen only once. This rearrangement joins TRBV11-1 to TRBJ1-5, with 9 bases that match TRBD1. The origin of this receptor is a male patient younger than 18 who had a stem cell transplant for acute myeloid leukemia, so the T cells may come from the graft donor. Sequencing used PBMCs, mostly from graft donor cells, obtained 60 days after TCRalphabeta/CD19-depleted stem cell transplant. The CDR3 coding sequence is TGTGCCAGCAGCTTAGGAGCAACCGGGACAGGGCGGAATCAGCCCCAGCATTTT. Its translation: CASSLGATGTGRNQPQHF.